This T cell receptor beta chain originates from a study of PD-1 and CTLA-4 blockade in melanoma. Sequenced by immunoSEQ multiplex PCR; TCRdb stores in-frame clones only, minus some. The profile shows approximately 11,000 clones, 65% to 90% of them singletons. The germline V and J ends were trimmed by 7 bases and 9 bases, with 20 bases remaining between them. The CDR3 totals 14 residues. Germline values: CDR1 SGHTS, CDR2 YDEGEE. This clonotype was obtained from a human donor with melanoma. The sequencing used CD8+ T cells from peripheral blood, collected from a patient given anti-PD-1 treatment. This rearrangement joins TRBV5-8 to TRBJ2-1, with a weak D call TRBD2 (7 bases). This CDR3 is CASGGGGRLFEQFF. The CDR3, as DNA: TGTGCCAGCGGTGGGGGGGGCAGGCTTTTTGAGCAGTTCTTC.